There are a few counts of the clone carrying this T cell receptor (beta chain). Its antigen is undetermined. These data belong to a study of T cells after yellow fever vaccination. Looking at the study overall: Low-cell-number fractions were prepared with SMART-Seq v4 Ultra Low Input. Study-level points and caveats: The study noted that FACS-sorted repertoires could contain abundant clonotypes contaminating from the bulk population. Although most clonotypes did not, a small share appeared in both CD4 and CD8 compartments.

The CDR3 has 15 residues. The V segment lost 6 bases and the J segment 4 bases; nucleotides outside the gene matches: 6. Per the germline V gene, CDR1 is MNHNS and CDR2 is SASEGT. TCRdb independently ran MiXCR on the 5' RACE reads; one entry per CDR3 protein. The sample holds hundreds of thousands of distinct CDR3 sequences, around an eighth seen once. The chain joins TRBV6-1 to TRBJ2-1, with TRBD2 identical over 10 bases. This clonotype originated in a man aged 25-40 years who received the YFV17D yellow fever vaccine. The source material was PBMCs, sampled on the day of the yellow fever booster vaccination. DNA for the CDR3: TGTGCCAGCAGCCCTAGCGGGAGTAAGTACAATGAGCAGTTCTTC. Encoded protein: CASSPSGSKYNEQFF.